This T cell receptor (beta chain) derives from a study of cytomegalovirus exposure and HLA in healthy donors. Overall study findings and caveats: Cytomegalovirus association was listed for about 160 TCR beta chains. A few chains tied to CMV proved CMV antigen-specific in vitro. Donors were assumed by presence/absence analyses to have roughly uniform sequencing depth. The authors later found HLA-associated TCR beta chains more clonally expanded than equally common others.

PCR used 60 Vbeta primers and 13 Jbeta primers. TCRdb's copy holds only in-frame clones and misses some; the assay was immunoSEQ multiplex PCR. The data hold about 170,000 clones, with 70% to 90% observed a single time. This clone has only a few counts. Its antigen is not identified. Germline V CDR1 and CDR2: SGHDT, YYEEEE. The V and J ends lost 4 bases and 1 base respectively, with 6 bases between them. This CDR3 contains 14 residues. Input material: PBMCs. This TCR derives from a male donor in good health and CMV-seronegative. The chain links TRBV5-6 to TRBJ2-6; D unclear. The CDR3 region has the DNA TGTGCCAGCAGCACAGTTTCTGGGGCCAACGTCCTGACTTTC. Its translation is CASSTVSGANVLTF.